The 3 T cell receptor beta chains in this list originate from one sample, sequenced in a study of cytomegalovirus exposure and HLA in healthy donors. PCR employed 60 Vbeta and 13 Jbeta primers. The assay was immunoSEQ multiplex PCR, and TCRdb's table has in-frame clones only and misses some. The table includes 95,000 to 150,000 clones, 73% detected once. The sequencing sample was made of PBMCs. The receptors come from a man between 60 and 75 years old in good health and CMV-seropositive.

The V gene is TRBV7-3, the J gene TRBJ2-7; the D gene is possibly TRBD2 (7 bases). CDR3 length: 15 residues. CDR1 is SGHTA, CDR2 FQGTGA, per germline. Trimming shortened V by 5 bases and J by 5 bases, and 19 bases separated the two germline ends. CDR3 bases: TGTGCCAGCAGCCGATGGGGACACCGGGGGGACGAGCAGTACTTC. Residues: CASSRWGHRGDEQYF.

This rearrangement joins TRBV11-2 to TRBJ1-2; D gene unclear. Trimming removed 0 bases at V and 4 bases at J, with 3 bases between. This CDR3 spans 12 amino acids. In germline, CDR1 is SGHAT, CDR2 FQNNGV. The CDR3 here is CASSLEAYGYTF. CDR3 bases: TGTGCCAGCAGCTTAGAAGCCTATGGCTACACCTTC.

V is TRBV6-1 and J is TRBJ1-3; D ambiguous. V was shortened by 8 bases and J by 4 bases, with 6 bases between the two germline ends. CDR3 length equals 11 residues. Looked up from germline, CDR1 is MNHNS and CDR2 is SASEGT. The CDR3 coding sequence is TGTGCCAGCCAGATAGGAAACACCATATATTTT. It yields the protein CASQIGNTIYF.